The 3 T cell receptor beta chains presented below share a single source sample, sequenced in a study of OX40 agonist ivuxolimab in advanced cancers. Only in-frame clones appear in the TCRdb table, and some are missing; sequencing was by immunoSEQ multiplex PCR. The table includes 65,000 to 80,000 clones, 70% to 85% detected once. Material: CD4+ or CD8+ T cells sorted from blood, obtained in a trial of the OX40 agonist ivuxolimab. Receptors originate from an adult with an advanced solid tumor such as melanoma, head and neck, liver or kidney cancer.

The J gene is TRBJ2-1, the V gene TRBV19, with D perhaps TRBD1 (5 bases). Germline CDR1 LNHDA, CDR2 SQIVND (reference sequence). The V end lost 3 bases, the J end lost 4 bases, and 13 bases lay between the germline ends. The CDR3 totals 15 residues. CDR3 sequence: CASSMQGWAYNEQFF. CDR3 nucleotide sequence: TGTGCCAGTAGTATGCAGGGCTGGGCATACAATGAGCAGTTCTTC.

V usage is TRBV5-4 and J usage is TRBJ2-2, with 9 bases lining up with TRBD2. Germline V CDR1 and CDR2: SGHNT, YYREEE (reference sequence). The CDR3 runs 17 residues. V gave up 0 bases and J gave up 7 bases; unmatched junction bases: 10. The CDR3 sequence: CASSLALAGGLGGELFF. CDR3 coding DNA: TGTGCCAGCAGCTTGGCCCTTGCGGGAGGGCTCGGCGGGGAGCTGTTTTTT. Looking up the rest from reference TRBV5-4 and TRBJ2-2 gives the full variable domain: ETGVTQSPTHLIKTRGQQVTLRCSSQSGHNTVSWYQQALGQGPQFIFQYYREEENGRGNFPPRFSGLQFPNYSSELNVNALELDDSALYLCASSLALAGGLGGELFFGEGSRLTVL.

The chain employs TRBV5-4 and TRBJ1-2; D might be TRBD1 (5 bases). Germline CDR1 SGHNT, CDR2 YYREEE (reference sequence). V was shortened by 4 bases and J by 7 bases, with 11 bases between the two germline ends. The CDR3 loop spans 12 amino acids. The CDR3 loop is CASSRDSSGYTF. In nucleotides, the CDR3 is TGTGCCAGCAGCAGAGACAGTTCTGGCTACACCTTC. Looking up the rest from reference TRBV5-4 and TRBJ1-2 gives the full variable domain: ETGVTQSPTHLIKTRGQQVTLRCSSQSGHNTVSWYQQALGQGPQFIFQYYREEENGRGNFPPRFSGLQFPNYSSELNVNALELDDSALYLCASSRDSSGYTFGSGTRLTVV.